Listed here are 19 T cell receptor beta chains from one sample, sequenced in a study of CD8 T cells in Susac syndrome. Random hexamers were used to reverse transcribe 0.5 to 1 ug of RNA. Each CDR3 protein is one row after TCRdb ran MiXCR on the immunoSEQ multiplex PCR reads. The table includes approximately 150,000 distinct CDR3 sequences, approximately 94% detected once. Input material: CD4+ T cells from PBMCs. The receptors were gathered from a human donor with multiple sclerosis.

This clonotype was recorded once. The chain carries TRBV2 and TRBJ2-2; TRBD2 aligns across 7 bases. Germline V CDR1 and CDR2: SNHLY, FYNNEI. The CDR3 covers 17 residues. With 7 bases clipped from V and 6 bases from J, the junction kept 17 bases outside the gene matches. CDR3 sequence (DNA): TGTGCCAGCATCAGGGAGGGGCGGACTATAAGCGCCGGGGAGCTGTTTTTT. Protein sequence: CASIREGRTISAGELFF.

The CDR3 here is CASKRARTSSDGYTF. The CDR3 DNA reads as TGTGCCAGCAAAAGAGCCAGGACCTCTTCGGATGGCTACACCTTC. J is TRBJ1-2 and V is TRBV6-5, with D uncertain. This CDR3 is built from 15 residues. V lost 7 bases, J lost 6 bases, and 21 bases lay in between. Germline loops: CDR1 MNHEY, CDR2 SVGAGI.

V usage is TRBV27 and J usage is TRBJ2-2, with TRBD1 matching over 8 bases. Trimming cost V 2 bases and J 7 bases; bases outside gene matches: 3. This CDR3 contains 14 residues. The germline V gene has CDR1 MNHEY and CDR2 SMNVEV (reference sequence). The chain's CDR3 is CASSLRQGNGELFF. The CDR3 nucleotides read TGTGCCAGCAGTTTACGACAGGGGAACGGGGAGCTGTTTTTT.

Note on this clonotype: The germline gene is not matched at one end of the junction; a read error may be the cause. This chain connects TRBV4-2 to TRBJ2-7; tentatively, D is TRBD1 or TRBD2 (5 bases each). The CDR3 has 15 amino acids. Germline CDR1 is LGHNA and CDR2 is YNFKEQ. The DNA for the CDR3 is TGTGCCAGCAGCCAGCATACCGGGACCGGCCTCGAGCGGTACTTC. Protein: CASSQHTGTGLERYF.

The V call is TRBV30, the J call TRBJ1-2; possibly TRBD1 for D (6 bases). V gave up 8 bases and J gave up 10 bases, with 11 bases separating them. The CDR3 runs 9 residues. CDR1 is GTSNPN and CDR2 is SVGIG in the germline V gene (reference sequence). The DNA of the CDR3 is TGTGCCAGTCAGGGGAACTACACCTTC. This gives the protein CASQGNYTF.

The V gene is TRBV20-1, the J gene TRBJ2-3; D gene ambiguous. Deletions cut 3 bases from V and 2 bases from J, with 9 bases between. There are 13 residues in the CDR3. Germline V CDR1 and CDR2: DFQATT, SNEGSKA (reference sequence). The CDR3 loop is CSARRRYTDTQYF. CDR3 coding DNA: TGCAGTGCTAGGAGGCGGTACACAGATACGCAGTATTTT.

The CDR3 loop reads CASSQDHGAGETQYF. CDR3 sequence (DNA): TGCGCCAGCAGCCAAGATCACGGGGCGGGAGAGACCCAGTACTTC. V is TRBV4-3 and J is TRBJ2-5, with D tentatively TRBD1 or TRBD2 (5 bases each). Between the trimmed V and J ends, which lost 0 bases and 4 bases, there was a span of 12 bases. The CDR3 sequence is 15 residues long. Germline CDR1 LGHNA, CDR2 YSLEER.

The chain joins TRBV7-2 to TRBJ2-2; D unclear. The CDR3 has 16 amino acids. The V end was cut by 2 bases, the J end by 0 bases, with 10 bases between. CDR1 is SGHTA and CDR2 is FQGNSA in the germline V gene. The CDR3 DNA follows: TGTGCCAGCAGCTTACAGGCTGCTGCGAACACCGGGGAGCTGTTTTTT. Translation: CASSLQAAANTGELFF.

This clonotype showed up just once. The CDR3 here is CASRWTDSTEAFF. CDR3 nucleotides: TGTGCCAGCAGATGGACGGATAGCACTGAAGCTTTCTTT. The rearrangement joins TRBV25-1 to TRBJ1-1; D remains unclear. The CDR3 has 13 amino acids. The V gene's germline CDR1 is MGHDK and CDR2 SYGVNS. The V end was cut by 6 bases, the J end by 4 bases, with 12 bases between.

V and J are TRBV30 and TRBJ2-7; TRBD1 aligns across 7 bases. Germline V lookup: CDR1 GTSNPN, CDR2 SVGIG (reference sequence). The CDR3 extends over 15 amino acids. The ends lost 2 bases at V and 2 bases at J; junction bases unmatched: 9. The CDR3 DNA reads TGTGCCTGGAGTCGACTGGGACAGAATACCTACGAGCAGTACTTC. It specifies CAWSRLGQNTYEQYF. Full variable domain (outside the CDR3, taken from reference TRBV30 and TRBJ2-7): SQTIHQWPATLVQPVGSPLSLECTVEGTSNPNLYWYRQAAGRGLQLLFYSVGIGQISSEVPQNLSASRPQDRQFILSSKKLLLSDSGFYLCAWSRLGQNTYEQYFGPGTRLTVT.

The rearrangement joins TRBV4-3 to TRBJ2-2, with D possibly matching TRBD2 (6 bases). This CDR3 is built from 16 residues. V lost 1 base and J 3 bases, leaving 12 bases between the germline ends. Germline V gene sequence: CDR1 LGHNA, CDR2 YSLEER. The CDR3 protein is CASSQVGRYYTGELFF. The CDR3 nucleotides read TGCGCCAGCAGCCAAGTCGGGAGATACTACACCGGGGAGCTGTTTTTT.

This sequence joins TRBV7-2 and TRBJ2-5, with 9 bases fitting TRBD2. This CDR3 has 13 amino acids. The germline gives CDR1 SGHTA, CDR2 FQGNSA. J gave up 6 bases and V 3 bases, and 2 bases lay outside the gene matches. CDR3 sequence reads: CASSLAGGQTQYF. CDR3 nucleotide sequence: TGTGCCAGCAGCTTGGCGGGAGGGCAGACCCAGTACTTC.

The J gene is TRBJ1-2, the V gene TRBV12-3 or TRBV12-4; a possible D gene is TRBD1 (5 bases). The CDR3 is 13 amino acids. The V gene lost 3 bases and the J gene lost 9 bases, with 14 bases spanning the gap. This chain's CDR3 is CASSLDNARSYTF. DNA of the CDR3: TGTGCCAGCAGTTTGGACAACGCCCGGAGCTACACCTTC.

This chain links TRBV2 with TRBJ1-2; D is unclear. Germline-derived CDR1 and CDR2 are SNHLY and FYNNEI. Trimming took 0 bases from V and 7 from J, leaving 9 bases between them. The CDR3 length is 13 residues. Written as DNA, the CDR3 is TGTGCCAGCAGTGAAGCCCCGGCGGGTGGCTACACCTTC. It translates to CASSEAPAGGYTF.

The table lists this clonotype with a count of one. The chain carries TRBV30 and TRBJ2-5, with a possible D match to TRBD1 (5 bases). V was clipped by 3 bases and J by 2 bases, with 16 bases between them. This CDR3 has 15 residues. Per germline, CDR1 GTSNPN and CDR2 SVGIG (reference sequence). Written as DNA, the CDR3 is TGTGCCTGGAGCTTTGGTATAACAGGTCAAGAGACCCAGTACTTC. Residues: CAWSFGITGQETQYF.

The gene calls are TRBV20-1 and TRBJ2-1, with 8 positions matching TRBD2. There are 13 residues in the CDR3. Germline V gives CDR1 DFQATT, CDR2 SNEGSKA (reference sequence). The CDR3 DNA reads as TGCAGCGTCCGGAGGACTAGCCCTATCGAGCAGTTCTTC. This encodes CSVRRTSPIEQFF.

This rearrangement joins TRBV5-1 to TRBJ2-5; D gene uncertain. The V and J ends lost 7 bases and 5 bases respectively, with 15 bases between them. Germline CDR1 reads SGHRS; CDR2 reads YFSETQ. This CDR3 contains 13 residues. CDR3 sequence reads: CASPGSVRETQYF. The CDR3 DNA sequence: TGCGCCAGCCCAGGTTCGGTTCGGGAGACCCAGTACTTC. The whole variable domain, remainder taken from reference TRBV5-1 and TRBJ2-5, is KAGVTQTPRYLIKTRGQQVTLSCSPISGHRSVSWYQQTPGQGLQFLFEYFSETQRNKGNFPGRFSGRQFSNSRSEMNVSTLELGDSALYLCASPGSVRETQYFGPGTRLLVL.

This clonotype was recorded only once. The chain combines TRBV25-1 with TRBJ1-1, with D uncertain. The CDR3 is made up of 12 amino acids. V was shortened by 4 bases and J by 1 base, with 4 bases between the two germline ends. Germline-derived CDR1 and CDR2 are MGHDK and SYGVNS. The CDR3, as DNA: TGTGCCAGCAGTGCGTGGAACACTGAAGCTTTCTTT. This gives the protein CASSAWNTEAFF. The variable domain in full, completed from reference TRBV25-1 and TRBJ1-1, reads EADIYQTPRYLVIGTGKKITLECSQTMGHDKMYWYQQDPGMELHLIHYSYGVNSTEKGDLSSESTVSRIRTEHFPLTLESARPSHTSQYLCASSAWNTEAFFGQGTRLTVV.

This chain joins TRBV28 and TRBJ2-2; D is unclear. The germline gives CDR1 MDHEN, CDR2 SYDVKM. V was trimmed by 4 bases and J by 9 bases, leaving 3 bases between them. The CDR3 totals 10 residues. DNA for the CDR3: TGTGCCAGCAGTTCATGGGAGCTGTTTTTT. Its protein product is CASSSWELFF.